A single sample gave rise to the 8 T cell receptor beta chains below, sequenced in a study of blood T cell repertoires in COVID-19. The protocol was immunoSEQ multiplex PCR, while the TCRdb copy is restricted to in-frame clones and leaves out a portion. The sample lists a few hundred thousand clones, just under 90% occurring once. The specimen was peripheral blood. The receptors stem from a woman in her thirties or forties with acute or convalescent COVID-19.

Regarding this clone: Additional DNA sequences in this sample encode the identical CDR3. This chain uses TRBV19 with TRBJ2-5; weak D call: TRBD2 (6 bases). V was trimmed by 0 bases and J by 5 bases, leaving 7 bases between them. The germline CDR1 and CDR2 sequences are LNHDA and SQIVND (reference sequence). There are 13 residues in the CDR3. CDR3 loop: CASSIERGETQYF. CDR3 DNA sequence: TGTGCCAGTAGTATAGAGCGGGGCGAGACCCAGTACTTC.

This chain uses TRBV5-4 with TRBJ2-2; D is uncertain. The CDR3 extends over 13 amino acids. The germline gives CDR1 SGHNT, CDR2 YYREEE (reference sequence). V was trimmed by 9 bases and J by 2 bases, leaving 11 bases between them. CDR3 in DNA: TGTGCCACCCACCGCGAAAACACCGGGGAGCTGTTTTTT. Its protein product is CATHRENTGELFF.

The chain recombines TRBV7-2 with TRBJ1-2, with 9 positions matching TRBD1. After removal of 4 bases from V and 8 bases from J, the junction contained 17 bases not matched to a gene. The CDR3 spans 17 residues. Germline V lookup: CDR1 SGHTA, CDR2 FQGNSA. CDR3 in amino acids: CASSSRPGTGLSLGYTF. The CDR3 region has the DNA TGTGCCAGCAGCTCGCGCCCCGGGACAGGGTTATCTTTAGGCTACACCTTC.

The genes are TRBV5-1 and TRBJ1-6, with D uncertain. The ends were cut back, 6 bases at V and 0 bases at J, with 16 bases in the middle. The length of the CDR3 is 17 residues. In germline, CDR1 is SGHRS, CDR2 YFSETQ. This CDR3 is CASNLDGDSSYNSPLHF. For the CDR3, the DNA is TGCGCCAGCAACTTAGACGGGGATAGCTCCTATAATTCACCCCTCCACTTT.

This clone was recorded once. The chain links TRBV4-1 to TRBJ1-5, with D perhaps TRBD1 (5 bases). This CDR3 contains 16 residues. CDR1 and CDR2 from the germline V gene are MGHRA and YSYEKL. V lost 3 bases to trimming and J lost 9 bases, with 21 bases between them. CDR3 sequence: CASSQVEDTSRWPQHF. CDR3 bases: TGCGCCAGCAGCCAGGTAGAGGACACATCCCGGTGGCCCCAGCATTTT.

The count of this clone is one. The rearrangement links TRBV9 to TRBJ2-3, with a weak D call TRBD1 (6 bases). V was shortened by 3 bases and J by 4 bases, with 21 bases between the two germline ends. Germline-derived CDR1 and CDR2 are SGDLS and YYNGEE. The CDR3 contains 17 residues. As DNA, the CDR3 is TGTGCCAGCAGCGCAGGGACATTCGGTCTTTATCCAGATACGCAGTATTTT. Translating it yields CASSAGTFGLYPDTQYF. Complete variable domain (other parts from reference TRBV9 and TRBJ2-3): DSGVTQTPKHLITATGQRVTLRCSPRSGDLSVYWYQQSLDQGLQFLIQYYNGEERAKGNILERFSAQQFPDLHSELNLSSLELGDSALYFCASSAGTFGLYPDTQYFGPGTRLTVL.

The CDR3 DNA reads as TGCGCCAGCAGCCAAGGACTAGCGGGGTGGACAGATACGCAGTATTTT. It encodes CASSQGLAGWTDTQYF. The chain combines TRBV4-1 with TRBJ2-3; 11 bases agree with TRBD2. V shed 1 base and J 3 bases; nucleotides not matched to a gene: 3. This CDR3 has 16 residues. Germline V lookup: CDR1 MGHRA, CDR2 YSYEKL.

The CDR3 DNA is TGTGCCACCAGTGAGAAGGGGTCCCGAGAGACCCAGTACTTC. Encoded protein: CATSEKGSRETQYF. This chain joins TRBV24-1 and TRBJ2-5; a weak D match, TRBD1 (5 bases). CDR1 is KGHDR, CDR2 SFDVKD, per germline. The CDR3 is 14 residues long. V gave up 4 bases and J gave up 4 bases, with 12 bases separating them.